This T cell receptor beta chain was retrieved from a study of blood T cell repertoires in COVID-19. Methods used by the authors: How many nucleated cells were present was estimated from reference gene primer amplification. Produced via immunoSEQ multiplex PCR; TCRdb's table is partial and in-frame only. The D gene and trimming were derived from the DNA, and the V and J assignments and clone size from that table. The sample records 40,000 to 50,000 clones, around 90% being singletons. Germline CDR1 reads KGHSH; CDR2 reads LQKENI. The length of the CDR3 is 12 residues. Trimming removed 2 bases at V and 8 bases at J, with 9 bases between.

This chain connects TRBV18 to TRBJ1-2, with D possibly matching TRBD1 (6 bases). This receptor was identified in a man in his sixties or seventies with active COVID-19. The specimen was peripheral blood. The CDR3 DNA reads TGTGCCAGCTCACCAAACAGGGAGGGCTACACCTTC. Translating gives CASSPNREGYTF.